The TCR beta chain under discussion was sequenced for a study of PD-L1 blockade in urothelial cancer. Across the whole study: Samples of blood were analyzed 3 weeks (second dose) and 6 weeks after treatment start.

The study's findings and limits: When measured at 3 weeks, tumor-associated blood clones expanded more in durable-benefit patients.

Sequencing used immunoSEQ multiplex PCR; TCRdb keeps in-frame clones, though not all of them. The table shows 46,000 or so clones, with about 90% occurring only once. Time point reported: peripheral blood 6 weeks after treatment start. Patients yielded 1 to 8 samples each, pretreatment and on-treatment. In the case of this clone: Its antigen is as yet unknown.

Germline V gene data show CDR1 as SGHAT and CDR2 as FQNNGV. Trimming stripped 5 bases from V and 0 bases from J, with 11 bases between. This CDR3 has 14 amino acids. The chain joins TRBV11-2 to TRBJ2-7; D perhaps matches TRBD2 (5 bases). This TCR derives from a man between 60 and 75 years old with urothelial cancer. The specimen was PBMCs, collected around atezolizumab (anti-PD-L1) treatment. This chain's CDR3 is CASSVGLISYEQYF. The CDR3 DNA sequence: TGTGCCAGCAGCGTCGGACTGATCTCCTACGAGCAGTACTTC.